These 3 T cell receptor beta chains came from one sample sequenced in a study of tumor-infiltrating lymphocytes in primary liver carcinoma. Priming with a constant-region primer yielded TCR beta cDNA from about 540 ng total RNA. The TCR beta library was amplified through three nested multiplex PCR rounds in a modified ARM-PCR procedure. The two initial PCR rounds, about 9 cycles each, used TRBV1-TRBV30 forward and C-beta reverse primers. TCRdb redid the calling of the multiplex PCR reads with MiXCR, one entry per CDR3 protein. The table has about 210,000 distinct CDR3 sequences, almost 65% seen once; the top ten hold about 7.1%. Blood RNA came from unsorted whole blood; germline DNA was also extracted. The sample consisted of peripheral blood. The receptors derive from a woman aged 60-70 years with primary liver carcinoma and hepatitis B virus infection.

The chain employs TRBV6-2 or TRBV6-3 and TRBJ2-4; a weak D match, TRBD2 (6 bases). Germline V CDR1 and CDR2: MNHEY, SVGEGT. This CDR3 spans 17 amino acids. Trimming left V 6 bases short and J 6 bases short, with 24 bases between. The CDR3 sequence: CASRGYGSGTSINIQYF. CDR3 nucleotide sequence: TGTGCCAGCAGGGGTTACGGGTCGGGGACTTCCATAAACATTCAGTACTTC.

The chain employs TRBV7-3 and TRBJ2-1; D might be TRBD1 or TRBD2, each matching 6 bases. The CDR3 totals 16 residues. CDR1 SGHTA and CDR2 FQGTGA come from the germline V gene. The V gene lost 4 bases and the J gene lost 7 bases, with 20 bases spanning the gap. CDR3 loop: CASSSRGGHGRNEQFF. The CDR3 DNA reads as TGTGCCAGCAGCTCTCGAGGGGGGCATGGGAGAAATGAGCAGTTCTTC.

This clonotype appeared many times. The chain carries TRBV12-3 or TRBV12-4 and TRBJ2-1, with D uncertain. V lost 1 base, J lost 8 bases, and 0 bases lay in between. The CDR3 sequence is 10 residues long. In nucleotides, the CDR3 is TGTGCCAGCAGTTTAGATGAGCAGTTCTTC. This gives the protein CASSLDEQFF.